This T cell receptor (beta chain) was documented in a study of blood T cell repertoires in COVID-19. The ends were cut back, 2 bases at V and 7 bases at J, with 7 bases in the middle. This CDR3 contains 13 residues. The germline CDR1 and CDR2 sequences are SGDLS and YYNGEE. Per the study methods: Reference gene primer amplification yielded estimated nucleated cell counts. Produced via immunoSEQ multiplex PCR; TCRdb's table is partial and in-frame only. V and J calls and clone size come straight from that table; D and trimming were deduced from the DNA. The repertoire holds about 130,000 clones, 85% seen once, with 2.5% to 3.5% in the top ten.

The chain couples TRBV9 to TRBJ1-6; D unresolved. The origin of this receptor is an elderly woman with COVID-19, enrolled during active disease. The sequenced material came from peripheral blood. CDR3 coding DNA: TGTGCCAGCAGCGTCGGGGAGAATTCACCCCTCCACTTT. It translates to CASSVGENSPLHF.